The T cell receptor beta chain under discussion was sequenced for a study of T-cell reconstitution after alpha-beta-depleted transplantation in children. The CDR3 runs to 14 residues. The V and J ends lost 7 bases and 0 bases respectively, with 12 bases between them. Germline V gene data show CDR1 as SQVTM and CDR2 as ANQGSEA. In its sample, this clonotype was seen many times. Unique molecular identifiers were incorporated when the TCRbeta library was constructed. TCRdb recomputed calls from the PCR reads with MiXCR, one row per CDR3 protein. The sample shows hundreds of thousands of distinct CDR3 sequences, around a sixth of them seen only once.

The genes are TRBV29-1 and TRBJ2-2; TRBD1 might be the D (6 bases). The sequence was obtained from a human donor who donated a stem cell graft to a child with acute myeloid leukemia. The sequences come from PBMCs from the stem cell graft donor, collected from the stem cell graft. In DNA form, the CDR3 reads TGCAGCGGACAGGAGACCCCGAACACCGGGGAGCTGTTTTTT. It specifies CSGQETPNTGELFF.